This is a list of T cell receptor beta chains from one sample in a study of OX40 agonist ivuxolimab in advanced cancers. Generated by immunoSEQ multiplex PCR, the TCRdb table keeps only in-frame clones and is missing some. The sample lists about 51,000 clones, 60% to 80% occurring once. The starting material was CD4+ or CD8+ T cells sorted from blood, obtained in a trial of the OX40 agonist ivuxolimab. All receptors come from an adult with an advanced solid tumor such as melanoma, head and neck, liver or kidney cancer. The CDR3 runs from the conserved cysteine through the conserved F or W. The D gene is left open where the match is weak. Rows may omit the clone size; those that give it use once, few, many or a size class.

>-|-|TRBV20-1|TRBJ2-7
TGCAGTGCCAAGGGGGCCTACGAGCAGTACTTC
CSAKGAYEQYF
>-|TRBD2|TRBV7-7|TRBJ2-1
TGTGCTAGCAGCTTGTCACTAGCGGGAGGCGGTGAGCAGTTCTTC
CASSLSLAGGGEQFF
>-|-|TRBV11-2|TRBJ1-5
TGTGCCAGCAGCTTCGGGGACGGCAATCAGCCCCAGCATTTT
CASSFGDGNQPQHF
>-|-|TRBV4-2|TRBJ2-7
TGTGCCAGCAGGAAGGGGGACGAGCAGTACTTC
CASRKGDEQYF
>few|-|TRBV7-7|TRBJ2-3
TGTGCTAGCAGCTTAAGCGGGACAGATACGCAGTATTTT
CASSLSGTDTQYF
>-|-|TRBV14|TRBJ2-7
TGTGCCAGCGGATCGGGACCAAGGCAGTACTTC
CASGSGPRQYF
>once|TRBD2|TRBV13|TRBJ2-1
TGTGCCAGCAGCTTAGCCGGGACTAGCGGGAGAAGTTGGCAGTTCTTC
CASSLAGTSGRSWQFF
>few|TRBD1|TRBV28|TRBJ2-7
TGTGCCAGCAGTACCCGACAGGGGCCCCACTCCTACGAGCAGTACTTC
CASSTRQGPHSYEQYF
>-|-|TRBV7-2|TRBJ1-1
TGTGCCAGCAGCCCCCGTACGGGGGCGAGTGGCACTGAAGCTTTCTTT
CASSPRTGASGTEAFF
>-|-|TRBV11-1|TRBJ2-1
TGTGCCAGCAGCTCCCGGGGTAGCTCCTACAATGAGCAGTTCTTC
CASSSRGSSYNEQFF